These 8 T cell receptor beta chains were sequenced from one sample in a study of blood T cells in healthy people across ages. Combining a sample-barcoded 5' primer with a J-beta primer mix, a second PCR ran for roughly 6 to 12 cycles. One entry per CDR3 protein results from TCRdb running MiXCR on the 5' RACE reads. Counted here are around 1,500,000 distinct CDR3 sequences, 25% to 30% occurring once; the ten biggest clones make up about 8%. The sequenced sample was blood. These receptor sequences come from a woman aged 25-40 years in good health.

The chain combines TRBV7-2 with TRBJ2-7, with TRBD2 identical over 10 bases. The CDR3 consists of 16 residues. Germline trimming cut 5 bases from V and 4 bases from J; bases unmatched to any gene: 11. CDR1 and CDR2 from the germline V gene are SGHTA and FQGNSA. The DNA of the CDR3 is TGTGCCAGCAGCGACCCCAGCGGGGGGGCGAGTTACGAGCAGTACTTC. It specifies CASSDPSGGASYEQYF.

Turning to this clonotype: A read error may explain this, as a much larger clone is one base away. J is TRBJ2-7 and V is TRBV7-9; TRBD1 might be the D (6 bases). Germline V lookup: CDR1 SEHNR, CDR2 FQNEAQ (reference sequence). This CDR3 region has 14 residues. The CDR3 is CASSSPPTGYGQYF. CDR3 nucleotides: TGTGCCAGCAGCTCCCCCCCGACAGGCTACGGGCAGTACTTC.

The V call is TRBV14, the J call TRBJ2-1; D is unclear. Trimming took 0 bases from V and 1 from J, leaving 13 bases between them. Germline V lookup: CDR1 SGHDN, CDR2 FVKESK. The CDR3 is made up of 17 amino acids. The CDR3 coding sequence is TGTGCCAGCAGCCAAGATCTTCTAGTCGGGTCCTACAATGAGCAGTTCTTC. Residues: CASSQDLLVGSYNEQFF.

In its sample, this clonotype was seen a few times. This sequence joins TRBV20-1 and TRBJ2-3; TRBD2 matches at 11 bases. The germline V gene has CDR1 DFQATT and CDR2 SNEGSKA (reference sequence). The V and J ends lost 6 bases and 4 bases, in that order; junction bases with no gene match: 9. The length of the CDR3 is 15 residues. The CDR3 protein is CSATHSGREADTQYF. In DNA, the CDR3 is TGCAGTGCAACCCATAGCGGGAGGGAAGCAGATACGCAGTATTTT.

J is TRBJ2-1 and V is TRBV30; 7 bases match TRBD2. From germline, CDR1 is GTSNPN and CDR2 SVGIG (reference sequence). V lost 5 bases to trimming and J lost 5 bases; unmatched junction nucleotides: 9. This CDR3 comprises 14 residues. CDR3 DNA: TGTGCCTGGGGGAGGGACCGGAGAGACAATGAGCAGTTCTTC. Translation gives CAWGRDRRDNEQFF.

DNA for the CDR3: TGCAGTGCTAGAGATAAGGTTGGGAGCAATCAGCCCCAGCATTTT. Its protein is CSARDKVGSNQPQHF. V usage is TRBV20-1 and J usage is TRBJ1-5, with unresolved D. The CDR3 runs 15 residues. V lost 0 bases and J lost 1, with 10 bases in between. CDR1 is DFQATT, CDR2 SNEGSKA, per germline (reference sequence).

The V gene is TRBV6-5, the J gene TRBJ1-1, with a tentative D call TRBD1 (6 bases). This CDR3 is 16 amino acids long. Deletions cut 6 bases from V and 2 bases from J, with 19 bases between. Germline CDR1 MNHEY, CDR2 SVGAGI. Written as DNA, the CDR3 is TGTGCCAGCAGGCCCGGGTGGGGGCAGATTAACACTGAAGCTTTCTTT. Translation: CASRPGWGQINTEAFF.

V usage is TRBV24-1 and J usage is TRBJ2-1; 11 positions match TRBD2. This CDR3 is built from 19 residues. V shed 2 bases, J shed 0 bases, and the junction held 8 bases outside the gene matches. Looked up from germline, CDR1 is KGHDR and CDR2 is SFDVKD. The CDR3 spells CATSDYASGGLGSYNEQFF. In DNA, the CDR3 is TGTGCCACCAGTGATTACGCTAGCGGGGGGCTCGGCTCCTACAATGAGCAGTTCTTC.